This T cell receptor beta chain was recovered during a study of T cell responses to AZD1222 COVID-19 vaccine. Sequencing used immunoSEQ multiplex PCR; TCRdb keeps in-frame clones, though not all of them. The data contain 59,000 or so clones, about 86% of them singletons. The CDR3 covers 15 residues. The material sequenced was peripheral blood, taken on day 0 of AZD1222 vaccination. The receptor comes from an adult in good health. V is TRBV21-1 and J is TRBJ1-3. TRBV21-1 is recorded as a pseudogene. Here the CDR3 DNA reads TGTGCCAGCAGCAAAGCCCCCGGCTCTGGAAACACCATATATTTT. It yields the protein CASSKAPGSGNTIYF.